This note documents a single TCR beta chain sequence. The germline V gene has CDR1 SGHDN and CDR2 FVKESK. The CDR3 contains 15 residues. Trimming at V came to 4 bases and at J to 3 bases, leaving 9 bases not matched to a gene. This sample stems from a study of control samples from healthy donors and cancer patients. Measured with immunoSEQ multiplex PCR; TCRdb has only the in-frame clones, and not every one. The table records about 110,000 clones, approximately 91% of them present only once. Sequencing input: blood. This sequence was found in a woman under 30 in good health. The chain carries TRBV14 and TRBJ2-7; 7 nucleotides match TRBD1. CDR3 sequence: CASSRQTGLRYEQYF. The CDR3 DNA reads TGTGCCAGCAGCCGCCAGACAGGGTTGCGCTACGAGCAGTACTTC. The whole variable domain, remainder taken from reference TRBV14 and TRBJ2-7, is EAGVTQFPSHSVIEKGQTVTLRCDPISGHDNLYWYRRVMGKEIKFLLHFVKESKQDESGMPNNRFLAERTGGTYSTLKVQPAELEDSGVYFCASSRQTGLRYEQYFGPGTRLTVT.